The 20 T cell receptor beta chains below all came from one sample that was sequenced in a study of shared clonotypes between healthy human individuals. Profiled with immunoSEQ multiplex PCR; TCRdb holds only in-frame clones, not every one. Found here are fewer than 2.5 million clones, over 85% of them singletons; the top ten hold 0.36%. Sequencing input: naive CD4+ T cells from PBMCs. Regarding subset: CD45RA+ positively selected. These receptors were collected from a man younger than 30 in good health. Some clones in this sample may be carry-over from other donors' samples.

V is TRBV30 and J is TRBJ2-1, with D possibly being TRBD2 (5 bases). V was cut by 3 bases and J by 0 bases, with 12 bases left in between. The germline CDR1 and CDR2 sequences are GTSNPN and SVGIG (reference sequence). The CDR3 has 15 residues. CDR3 loop: CAWRDWEFSYNEQFF. CDR3 bases: TGTGCCTGGAGGGACTGGGAGTTCTCCTACAATGAGCAGTTCTTC.

The chain links TRBV7-9 to TRBJ1-4, with TRBD1 matching 7 bases. CDR3 length equals 15 residues. V was pared by 4 bases and J by 4 bases, with 6 bases of the junction left unmatched. Germline V gene lookup returns CDR1 SEHNR and CDR2 FQNEAQ (reference sequence). As DNA, the CDR3 is TGTGCCAGCAGCTCGGGACAGCGATATAATGAAAAACTGTTTTTT. Its translation is CASSSGQRYNEKLFF.

This clone appeared once. The chain recombines TRBV14 with TRBJ2-3; D is undetermined. CDR3 length: 12 residues. Germline lookup yields CDR1 SGHDN and CDR2 FVKESK. V lost 5 bases to trimming and J lost 2 bases, with 5 bases between them. DNA of the CDR3: TGTGCCAGCAGCGACGTCACAGATACGCAGTATTTT. Translating it yields CASSDVTDTQYF.

The V and J genes are TRBV2 and TRBJ2-5; a weak D match, TRBD1 (5 bases). Germline assignment: CDR1 SNHLY and CDR2 FYNNEI. The CDR3 extends over 12 amino acids. The V and J ends lost 6 bases and 5 bases respectively, with 10 bases between them. This chain's CDR3 is CASRQGPETQYF. The DNA of the CDR3 is TGTGCCAGCAGGCAGGGTCCGGAGACCCAGTACTTC.

This chain links TRBV4-3 with TRBJ1-2; no clear D. The V end lost 0 bases, the J end lost 4 bases, and 15 bases lay between the germline ends. Per germline, CDR1 LGHNA and CDR2 YSLEER. CDR3 size: 16 residues. The CDR3 sequence is CASSQDLLWVAYGYTF. CDR3 in DNA: TGCGCCAGCAGCCAAGATCTTCTTTGGGTTGCCTATGGCTACACCTTC.

This chain uses TRBV5-1 with TRBJ1-1, with D unresolved. Germline CDR1 reads SGHRS; CDR2 reads YFSETQ. V dropped 4 bases and J dropped 0 bases, with 13 bases sitting between them. CDR3 length equals 15 residues. This CDR3 reads CASSASRVMNTEAFF. Written as DNA, the CDR3 is TGCGCCAGCAGCGCATCGAGAGTAATGAACACTGAAGCTTTCTTT.

The gene calls are TRBV5-1 and TRBJ2-2; weak D call: TRBD1 (6 bases). Trimming left V 0 bases short and J 6 bases short, with 18 bases between. The CDR3 runs 17 residues. Germline V gives CDR1 SGHRS, CDR2 YFSETQ. The DNA for the CDR3 is TGCGCCAGCAGCTTGGTTGGTCGCAGGGGATGGGCCGGGGAGCTGTTTTTT. Translation gives CASSLVGRRGWAGELFF. Drawing the rest from reference TRBV5-1 and TRBJ2-2, the complete variable domain is KAGVTQTPRYLIKTRGQQVTLSCSPISGHRSVSWYQQTPGQGLQFLFEYFSETQRNKGNFPGRFSGRQFSNSRSEMNVSTLELGDSALYLCASSLVGRRGWAGELFFGEGSRLTVL.

The chain joins TRBV28 to TRBJ2-1; 12 bases fit TRBD1. The ends lost 6 bases at V and 6 bases at J; junction bases unmatched: 6. The germline gives CDR1 MDHEN, CDR2 SYDVKM. This CDR3 is 15 amino acids long. Written as DNA, the CDR3 is TGTGCCAGCAGCCCGGTGGGACAGGGGGCCAATGAGCAGTTCTTC. This codes for CASSPVGQGANEQFF.

This clone was seen just once. The chain is built from TRBV6-4 and TRBJ2-3, with TRBD1 matching over 11 bases. Trimming took 2 bases from V and 2 from J; bases not matched to a gene: 3. This CDR3 has 16 residues. The germline gives CDR1 MRHNA, CDR2 SNTAGT. Written as DNA, the CDR3 is TGTGCCAGCAGTGACCGCGGACAGGGGGCCACAGATACGCAGTATTTT. It codes for CASSDRGQGATDTQYF.

This chain connects TRBV7-2 to TRBJ2-2; tentative D call: TRBD2 (6 bases). The CDR3 runs to 15 residues. V was trimmed by 3 bases and J by 6 bases, leaving 14 bases between them. Germline CDR1 is SGHTA and CDR2 is FQGNSA. The chain's CDR3 is CASSLWDFPPGELFF. In nucleotides, the CDR3 is TGTGCCAGCAGCTTGTGGGACTTCCCTCCCGGGGAGCTGTTTTTT.

This chain uses TRBV5-1 with TRBJ1-3; unclear D gene. In germline, CDR1 is SGHRS, CDR2 YFSETQ. Deletions cut 0 bases from V and 6 bases from J, with 13 bases between. CDR3 length equals 15 residues. For the CDR3, the DNA is TGCGCCAGCAGCTTGGGACACTCACCAACAAACACCATATATTTT. Encoded protein: CASSLGHSPTNTIYF.

About this clone itself: One end of the junction varies from germline; a read error may be responsible. The chain recombines TRBV28 with TRBJ2-3; 7 nucleotides match TRBD2. The CDR3 runs to 10 residues. Germline CDR1 is MDHEN and CDR2 is SYDVKM. The DNA for the CDR3 is TGCGTTACGCGGGGGTCTACGCAGTATTTT. Protein product: CVTRGSTQYF.

The rearrangement uses TRBV11-2 and TRBJ2-1; 14 bases map to TRBD2. The CDR3 has 15 amino acids. V shed 5 bases and J 9 bases; nucleotides not matched to a gene: 6. Germline V lookup: CDR1 SGHAT, CDR2 FQNNGV. The CDR3 loop is CASSKGLAGGTEQFF. CDR3 DNA: TGTGCCAGCAGCAAAGGACTAGCGGGAGGAACTGAGCAGTTCTTC.

This rearrangement joins TRBV5-1 to TRBJ1-2; no clear D. The V end lost 0 bases, the J end lost 8 bases, and 11 bases lay between the germline ends. The CDR3 runs to 13 residues. Germline values: CDR1 SGHRS, CDR2 YFSETQ. Written as DNA, the CDR3 is TGCGCCAGCAGCTTGGGGGAGTCGGCCGGCTACACCTTC. This gives the protein CASSLGESAGYTF.

The gene calls are TRBV19 and TRBJ2-6, with a tentative D call TRBD1 (6 bases). The CDR3 runs to 15 residues. Trimming cost V 7 bases and J 1 base, with 11 bases left between them. CDR1 is LNHDA and CDR2 is SQIVND in the germline V gene (reference sequence). The CDR3 is CASIPRGSGANVLTF. DNA for the CDR3: TGTGCCAGTATTCCCAGGGGATCTGGGGCCAACGTCCTGACTTTC.

V usage is TRBV10-3 and J usage is TRBJ2-1; 11 positions agree with TRBD2. V was pared by 6 bases and J by 10 bases, with 8 bases of the junction left unmatched. The CDR3 runs 14 residues. Germline V CDR1 and CDR2: ENHRY, SYGVKD. DNA of the CDR3: TGTGCCATCAGCGGGACTAGCGGCCACCTGGAGCAGTTCTTC. The encoded protein is CAISGTSGHLEQFF.

This chain joins TRBV6-6 and TRBJ2-2, with 7 bases identical to TRBD1. Per the germline V gene, CDR1 is MNHNY and CDR2 is SVGAGI (reference sequence). V lost 1 base and J lost 3; bases outside the gene matches: 5. The CDR3 is made up of 16 amino acids. In DNA, the CDR3 is TGTGCCAGCAGTTACTTCGTGGACAGGTACACCGGGGAGCTGTTTTTT. Translating it yields CASSYFVDRYTGELFF.

The rearrangement uses TRBV5-1 and TRBJ2-3; 11 bases agree with TRBD2. J gave up 4 bases and V 4 bases, and 5 bases lay outside the gene matches. The CDR3 consists of 15 residues. CDR1 and CDR2 (germline): SGHRS, YFSETQ. This CDR3 is CASSHIAGGSDTQYF. The CDR3 DNA is TGCGCCAGCAGCCATATAGCGGGAGGGTCAGATACGCAGTATTTT.

The chain links TRBV29-1 to TRBJ2-7; D may correspond to TRBD1 or TRBD2 (6 bases each). The CDR3 has 15 amino acids. Germline values: CDR1 SQVTM, CDR2 ANQGSEA. With 0 bases removed from V and 5 bases from J, the gap between germline ends came to 17 bases. The CDR3 sequence: CSVEDLRQEGHEQYF. As DNA, the CDR3 is TGCAGCGTTGAAGATTTAAGACAGGAGGGGCACGAGCAGTACTTC.

The rearrangement joins TRBV18 to TRBJ1-5; the match to TRBD1 covers 9 bases. J lost 6 bases, V lost 1 base, and 4 bases had no gene match. CDR1 is KGHSH, CDR2 LQKENI, per germline. This CDR3 is 15 amino acids long. For the CDR3, the DNA is TGTGCCAGCTCACCACTCGACAGGGGGGGTCAGCCCCAGCATTTT. Translated, it gives CASSPLDRGGQPQHF.